This T cell receptor (beta chain) was sequenced for a study of PD-1 blockade in classical Hodgkin lymphoma. The CDR3 contains 13 residues. Trimming removed 4 bases at V and 0 bases at J, with 5 bases between. Looked up from germline, CDR1 is SGHNT and CDR2 is YYREEE (reference sequence). Regarding the study as a whole: There was a significant rise in CD4+ TCR diversity by C4D1, with no such rise for CD8+. Baseline TCR diversity was reportedly lower in newly diagnosed patients than healthy donors.

Every single patient, without exception, relapsed after autologous stem cell transplantation, and brentuximab vedotin exposure varied. Applied to thawed PBMCs, magnetic negative selection was the method used to isolate CD8+ T cells. Concerning this clone: Its matching antigen is unknown.

Method: immunoSEQ multiplex PCR; TCRdb's copy keeps in-frame clones and lacks some. The sample shows about 27,000 clones, 85% to 90% of them seen only once. Sequenced material: CD8+ T cells from blood, taken at baseline. The sequence came from a human donor with classical Hodgkin lymphoma. The rearrangement joins TRBV5-4 to TRBJ2-1, with unresolved D. The chain's CDR3 is CASSASSYNEQFF. The CDR3 nucleotides read TGTGCCAGCAGCGCCAGCTCCTACAATGAGCAGTTCTTC.